The 12 T cell receptor beta chains in this list originate from one sample, sequenced in a study of CD8 T cells in Susac syndrome. Random hexamers were used to reverse transcribe an amount of about 0.45 to 1 ug RNA. TCRdb processed the immunoSEQ multiplex PCR reads anew with MiXCR; each CDR3 protein has one entry. Among some 95,000 distinct CDR3 sequences listed, around 93% were seen once. Sequenced input: CD8+ T cells from PBMCs. The receptors come from a human donor in good health.

V and J are TRBV5-6 and TRBJ2-1, with D tentatively TRBD1 (6 bases). The CDR3 consists of 14 residues. Deletions cut 6 bases from V and 3 bases from J, with 13 bases between. Germline CDR1 and CDR2: SGHDT and YYEEEE. In DNA form, the CDR3 reads TGTGCCAGCAACGCGGACAGCAACTACAATGAGCAGTTCTTC. Protein sequence: CASNADSNYNEQFF.

The chain has TRBV19 and TRBJ1-2, with D unclear. The ends were cut back, 3 bases at V and 4 bases at J, with 12 bases in the middle. Germline CDR1 LNHDA, CDR2 SQIVND (reference sequence). The CDR3 extends over 14 amino acids. The CDR3 DNA sequence: TGTGCCAGTAGTATGGGCGGCGCCAGCTATGGCTACACCTTC. Translated: CASSMGGASYGYTF. The complete variable domain, with remaining parts taken from reference TRBV19 and TRBJ1-2, reads DGGITQSPKYLFRKEGQNVTLSCEQNLNHDAMYWYRQDPGQGLRLIYYSQIVNDFQKGDIAEGYSVSREKKESFPLTVTSAQKNPTAFYLCASSMGGASYGYTFGSGTRLTVV.

CDR3: CASSPRGNYGYTF. The CDR3 DNA sequence: TGTGCCAGCAGCCCGAGGGGGAACTATGGCTACACCTTC. The rearrangement uses TRBV13 and TRBJ1-2; a weak D match, TRBD1 (6 bases). The CDR3 is 13 amino acids. The germline CDR1 and CDR2 sequences are PRHDT and FYEKMQ (reference sequence). Between the trimmed V and J ends, which lost 5 bases and 2 bases, there was a span of 9 bases.

The chain links TRBV7-9 to TRBJ2-1; 10 bases agree with TRBD2. Germline lookup yields CDR1 SEHNR and CDR2 FQNEAQ (reference sequence). V lost 8 bases to trimming and J lost 3 bases; unmatched junction nucleotides: 1. The CDR3 is made up of 13 amino acids. CDR3 bases: TGTGCCAGCTGGACTAGCGGCTACAATGAGCAGTTCTTC. This gives the protein CASWTSGYNEQFF.

The chain recombines TRBV29-1 with TRBJ1-3, with a tentative D call TRBD1 (5 bases). With 4 bases removed from V and 2 bases from J, the gap between germline ends came to 12 bases. The germline V gene has CDR1 SQVTM and CDR2 ANQGSEA. The CDR3 has 14 amino acids. DNA for the CDR3: TGCAGCGTTGGTGAGGGGTATCCTGGAAACACCATATATTTT. Its protein is CSVGEGYPGNTIYF.

This clonotype was picked up one time. The chain carries TRBV7-2 and TRBJ2-1, with 9 positions matching TRBD1. Germline CDR1 SGHTA, CDR2 FQGNSA. The CDR3 has 15 residues. V trimming: 5 bases; J trimming: 4 bases; junction bases outside the gene matches: 6. The CDR3 here is CASSVRDREYNEQFF. The CDR3 nucleotides are TGTGCCAGCAGCGTTCGGGACAGGGAATACAATGAGCAGTTCTTC. Variable domain in full (rest from reference TRBV7-2 and TRBJ2-1): GAGVSQSPSNKVTEKGKDVELRCDPISGHTALYWYRQSLGQGLEFLIYFQGNSAPDKSGLPSDRFSAERTGGSVSTLTIQRTQQEDSAVYLCASSVRDREYNEQFFGPGTRLTVL.

The chain is built from TRBV19 and TRBJ1-1, with D possibly TRBD1 on 6 matching bases. This CDR3 is 15 amino acids long. Germline CDR1 and CDR2: LNHDA and SQIVND (reference sequence). Trimming stripped 7 bases from V and 3 bases from J, with 18 bases between. CDR3 loop: CASTFPRGADTEAFF. The CDR3 bases are TGTGCCAGTACCTTCCCCAGGGGCGCCGACACTGAAGCTTTCTTT.

The genes are TRBV29-1 and TRBJ2-7; D not certain. The V end was cut by 3 bases, the J end by 0 bases, with 9 bases between. The germline V gene has CDR1 SQVTM and CDR2 ANQGSEA. The CDR3 is 13 amino acids. CDR3 sequence (DNA): TGCAGCGTTGACGGCACCGGCTCCTACGAGCAGTACTTC. Residues: CSVDGTGSYEQYF.

The chain recombines TRBV19 with TRBJ2-7; 7 bases align to TRBD1. V lost 5 bases to trimming and J lost 1 base; unmatched junction nucleotides: 11. The CDR3 runs to 16 residues. Germline V CDR1 and CDR2: LNHDA, SQIVND (reference sequence). The CDR3 protein is CASSPIYGQDSYEQYF. CDR3 nucleotide sequence: TGTGCCAGTAGTCCCATTTACGGACAGGATTCCTACGAGCAGTACTTC.

The chain uses TRBV5-4 and TRBJ1-2, with 10 bases aligning to TRBD1. The CDR3 runs to 14 residues. CDR1 is SGHNT and CDR2 is YYREEE in the germline V gene (reference sequence). Losses at the gene ends were 2 bases for V and 6 bases for J; bases not matched to a gene: 4. The CDR3: CASSLTGQGHGYTF. The CDR3 region has the DNA TGTGCCAGCAGCTTAACGGGACAGGGGCATGGCTACACCTTC.

This chain connects TRBV4-2 to TRBJ1-2; maybe TRBD1 (6 bases). CDR3 size: 15 residues. CDR1 is LGHNA, CDR2 YNFKEQ, per germline. The V and J ends lost 0 bases and 5 bases respectively, with 13 bases between them. The CDR3 region has the DNA TGTGCCAGCAGCCAAGAGTTGGCAGGGGAGTATGGCTACACCTTC. The encoded protein is CASSQELAGEYGYTF.

The chain combines TRBV2 with TRBJ2-2; either TRBD1 or TRBD2 may supply D (5 bases each). The V end lost 3 bases, the J end lost 4 bases, and 12 bases lay between the germline ends. Germline CDR1 reads SNHLY; CDR2 reads FYNNEI. This CDR3 region has 15 residues. CDR3 protein: CASSDAQGATGELFF. The CDR3 DNA reads TGTGCCAGCAGTGATGCGCAGGGAGCCACCGGGGAGCTGTTTTTT.